This passage covers 24 T cell receptor beta chains from one sample sequenced in a study of T cells in Graves' hyperthyroidism and ophthalmopathy. Amplification targeted TCR beta CDR3 regions from RNA transcripts. The HTBI primer set served for first-round RT-PCR of the TCR CDR3. TCRdb redid the calling of the multiplex PCR reads with MiXCR, one entry per CDR3 protein. The sample consists of fewer than 750,000 distinct CDR3 sequences, roughly 14% of them appearing once. Specimen: blood. The source of these receptors is a woman in her forties with Graves' ophthalmopathy.

The table lists this clonotype with many counts. The chain links TRBV28 to TRBJ2-5; TRBD2 matches 13 bases. The junction had 5 bases not matched to a gene; V was cut back by 5 bases and J by 5 bases. The CDR3 covers 15 residues. Germline V gives CDR1 MDHEN, CDR2 SYDVKM. The CDR3 reads CASSPWTSGSETQYF. The CDR3 bases are TGTGCCAGCAGTCCCTGGACTAGCGGGAGTGAGACCCAGTACTTC.

This clonotype was recorded many times. This chain joins TRBV27 and TRBJ2-2; D remains ambiguous. The germline V gene has CDR1 MNHEY and CDR2 SMNVEV (reference sequence). V lost 6 bases, J lost 3 bases, and 11 bases lay in between. The CDR3 sequence is 14 residues long. The CDR3 nucleotides are TGTGCCAGCAGGGTTCCCCTTCACACCGGGGAGCTGTTTTTT. Protein: CASRVPLHTGELFF.

At least ten counts were recorded for this clonotype. The chain couples TRBV7-2 to TRBJ2-7; the match to TRBD1 covers 7 bases. The CDR3 is made up of 15 amino acids. V lost 5 bases to trimming and J lost 1 base; unmatched junction nucleotides: 8. Germline loops: CDR1 SGHTA, CDR2 FQGNSA. CDR3 nucleotide sequence: TGTGCCAGCAGCCCGATAGGGACAGCGTCCTACGAGCAGTACTTC. Residues: CASSPIGTASYEQYF.

The genes are TRBV12-3 or TRBV12-4 and TRBJ2-2; 8 bases line up with TRBD1. CDR3 size: 13 residues. The V segment lost 6 bases and the J segment 6 bases; nucleotides outside the gene matches: 3. The CDR3 region is CASRDRVSGELFF. The DNA for the CDR3 is TGTGCCAGCAGGGACAGGGTCTCCGGGGAGCTGTTTTTT.

This clonotype was counted ten times or more. The J gene is TRBJ1-5, the V gene TRBV27; a weak D match, TRBD1 (5 bases). Trimming removed 6 bases at V and 2 bases at J, with 14 bases between. Germline values: CDR1 MNHEY, CDR2 SMNVEV (reference sequence). The CDR3 runs to 15 residues. The CDR3 sequence: CASSSRGGGNQPQHF. DNA of the CDR3: TGTGCCAGCAGCTCAAGGGGTGGGGGCAATCAGCCCCAGCATTTT.

Ten or more counts support this clonotype. The CDR3 nucleotides are TGTGCCAGCAGCTACACGGGGACTGAAGCTTTCTTT. Translated: CASSYTGTEAFF. This chain connects TRBV13 to TRBJ1-1; D unclear. Per the germline V gene, CDR1 is PRHDT and CDR2 is FYEKMQ (reference sequence). The germline V and J ends were trimmed by 4 bases and 5 bases, with 8 bases remaining between them. The CDR3 length is 12 residues.

This clonotype was recorded a few times. The chain recombines TRBV7-3 with TRBJ2-2; 11 bases agree with TRBD2. V lost 2 bases, J lost 4 bases, and 6 bases stayed unmatched. This CDR3 region has 17 residues. From germline, CDR1 is SGHTA and CDR2 FQGTGA. The CDR3 reads CASSLGSLAGGTGELFF. CDR3 nucleotide sequence: TGTGCCAGCAGCTTAGGATCGCTAGCGGGGGGCACCGGGGAGCTGTTTTTT.

This clonotype was seen many times. The V gene is TRBV19, the J gene TRBJ1-1; D may be TRBD1 (6 bases). From germline, CDR1 is LNHDA and CDR2 SQIVND (reference sequence). The CDR3 covers 14 residues. The V end was cut by 9 bases, the J end by 5 bases, with 19 bases between. CDR3 residues: CASSIGGSGTEAFF. The CDR3 DNA reads as TGTGCCAGCAGCATTGGGGGCAGTGGGACTGAAGCTTTCTTT.

This clonotype came up many times. The V call is TRBV6-1, the J call TRBJ2-7, with 7 bases that match TRBD2. The CDR3 consists of 15 residues. Germline V CDR1 and CDR2: MNHNS, SASEGT. Losses at the gene ends were 6 bases for V and 0 bases for J; bases not matched to a gene: 8. CDR3 residues: CASSAGVRSSYEQYF. CDR3 sequence (DNA): TGTGCCAGCAGCGCGGGAGTAAGGAGCTCCTACGAGCAGTACTTC.

This clonotype was seen a few times. This chain joins TRBV7-9 and TRBJ1-5; D not certain. This CDR3 is 14 amino acids long. V was shortened by 4 bases and J by 9 bases, with 16 bases between the two germline ends. Germline CDR1 reads SEHNR; CDR2 reads FQNEAQ (reference sequence). This CDR3 reads CASSSPDLPGPQHF. The CDR3 DNA reads TGTGCCAGCAGCTCCCCGGACTTGCCTGGGCCCCAGCATTTT.

This clonotype has at least ten counts. The chain has TRBV20-1 and TRBJ1-2; unclear D gene. The CDR3 consists of 12 residues. V dropped 0 bases and J dropped 8 bases, with 10 bases sitting between them. CDR1 and CDR2 (germline): DFQATT, SNEGSKA (reference sequence). In DNA form, the CDR3 reads TGCAGTGCTAGAGATCTGGAGGGAGGCTACACCTTC. Its protein product is CSARDLEGGYTF.

This clonotype was observed many times. V and J are TRBV6-1 and TRBJ2-7; no firm D call. V was clipped by 4 bases and J by 10 bases, with 11 bases between them. Germline assignment: CDR1 MNHNS and CDR2 SASEGT. The CDR3 runs 11 residues. Here the CDR3 DNA reads TGTGCCAGCAGTGCCTGGACGGATCAGTACTTC. This translates into CASSAWTDQYF.

In this sample, this clonotype turned up a few times. The chain recombines TRBV27 with TRBJ2-4; perhaps TRBD1 as D (6 bases). The CDR3 is 15 residues long. V gave up 2 bases and J gave up 3 bases, with 11 bases separating them. Germline CDR1 reads MNHEY; CDR2 reads SMNVEV (reference sequence). In DNA, the CDR3 is TGTGCCAGCAGTTTAGCAGGGGCAGTCAAAAACATTCAGTACTTC. This translates into CASSLAGAVKNIQYF.

V is TRBV30 and J is TRBJ2-7; weak D call: TRBD2 (7 bases). Looked up from germline, CDR1 is GTSNPN and CDR2 is SVGIG (reference sequence). Trimming took off 0 bases at V and 6 bases at J, with 18 bases between the two ends. The CDR3 spans 15 residues. The CDR3 coding sequence is TGTGCCTGGAGTGTCAGCTTGACTAGCAGGGGCGAGCAGTACTTC. Translation: CAWSVSLTSRGEQYF.

This clonotype was recorded a few times. A much larger clone lies a single base off, so this may be a read error. V is TRBV29-1 and J is TRBJ2-5; possibly TRBD2 for D (5 bases). V was pared by 8 bases and J by 7 bases, with 17 bases between. Germline CDR1 SQVTM, CDR2 ANQGSEA. This CDR3 contains 12 residues. Here the CDR3 DNA reads TGCAGCACTAACTCGGGGAGAGGGACCCAGTACTTC. It encodes CSTNSGRGTQYF.

The J gene is TRBJ2-2, the V gene TRBV3-1, with 12 positions matching TRBD1. The CDR3 has 16 residues. V gave up 1 base and J gave up 7 bases; unmatched junction bases: 4. Germline CDR1 reads LGHDT; CDR2 reads YNNKEL (reference sequence). CDR3 DNA sequence: TGTGCCAGCAGCCAAGCGGGACAGGGGGCAATCGGGGAGCTGTTTTTT. Its protein is CASSQAGQGAIGELFF.

This clonotype was found a few times. The chain carries TRBV4-1 and TRBJ2-7; D uncertain. Germline V gene lookup returns CDR1 MGHRA and CDR2 YSYEKL. The CDR3 is made up of 14 amino acids. The V end was cut by 2 bases, the J end by 3 bases, with 11 bases between. The CDR3 protein is CASSQSFSNYEQYF. In nucleotides, the CDR3 is TGCGCCAGCAGCCAAAGTTTCTCCAACTACGAGCAGTACTTC.

This clonotype has at least ten counts. The chain is built from TRBV12-3 or TRBV12-4 and TRBJ1-2; D remains ambiguous. V lost 4 bases to trimming and J lost 2 bases, with 5 bases between them. This CDR3 region has 12 residues. The CDR3 DNA is TGTGCCAGCAGTTCCCCGAACTATGGCTACACCTTC. It translates to CASSSPNYGYTF.

This clonotype turned up a few times. The chain links TRBV27 to TRBJ1-3; D gene unclear. Germline values: CDR1 MNHEY, CDR2 SMNVEV (reference sequence). V shed 2 bases and J shed 0 bases, with 8 bases lying between them. This CDR3 is 15 amino acids long. The CDR3 DNA reads TGTGCCAGCAGTTTAGAGCACGGCTCTGGAAACACCATATATTTT. Protein: CASSLEHGSGNTIYF.

In this sample, this clonotype turned up many times. The CDR3 sequence: CASSLQGDGGYTF. The CDR3 bases are TGCGCCAGCAGCTTGCAGGGTGATGGTGGCTACACCTTC. V is TRBV5-1 and J is TRBJ1-2; D might be TRBD1 (5 bases). Germline CDR1 reads SGHRS; CDR2 reads YFSETQ. There are 13 residues in the CDR3. V lost 1 base, J lost 7 bases, and 11 bases lay in between. Looking up the rest from reference TRBV5-1 and TRBJ1-2 gives the full variable domain: KAGVTQTPRYLIKTRGQQVTLSCSPISGHRSVSWYQQTPGQGLQFLFEYFSETQRNKGNFPGRFSGRQFSNSRSEMNVSTLELGDSALYLCASSLQGDGGYTFGSGTRLTVV.

This clonotype was counted at least ten times. The J gene is TRBJ1-2, the V gene TRBV28, with TRBD1 as a possible D gene (5 bases). The CDR3 is made up of 12 amino acids. From germline, CDR1 is MDHEN and CDR2 SYDVKM. V was pared by 6 bases and J by 7 bases, with 12 bases between. The CDR3 nucleotides are TGTGCCAGCAGCCAGACGCAGGGTGGCTACACCTTC. Protein: CASSQTQGGYTF.

This clonotype was counted ten times or more. The V call is TRBV6-1, the J call TRBJ2-7; the D is unclear. From germline, CDR1 is MNHNS and CDR2 SASEGT. The V and J ends lost 7 bases and 0 bases respectively, with 13 bases between them. This CDR3 is 14 amino acids long. CDR3 bases: TGTGCCAGCACCGATTCGGACGGCTCCTACGAGCAGTACTTC. Protein sequence: CASTDSDGSYEQYF.

Ten or more counts support this clonotype. The J gene is TRBJ2-7, the V gene TRBV11-1; TRBD1 is a possible D gene (6 bases). Germline V gene sequence: CDR1 SGHAT, CDR2 FQDESV (reference sequence). V lost 4 bases and J lost 4, with 23 bases in between. The length of the CDR3 is 17 residues. DNA for the CDR3: TGTGCCAGCAGCTCCCCTCGGACAGAACGAAGGGCGTACGAGCAGTACTTC. Translating it yields CASSSPRTERRAYEQYF.

Ten or more counts support this clonotype. The gene calls are TRBV12-3 or TRBV12-4 and TRBJ2-4; D uncertain. With 6 bases removed from V and 7 bases from J, the gap between germline ends came to 10 bases. CDR3 length: 12 amino acids. The CDR3 coding sequence is TGTGCCAGCAGCCCTGACACTAACATTCAGTACTTC. Translated: CASSPDTNIQYF.